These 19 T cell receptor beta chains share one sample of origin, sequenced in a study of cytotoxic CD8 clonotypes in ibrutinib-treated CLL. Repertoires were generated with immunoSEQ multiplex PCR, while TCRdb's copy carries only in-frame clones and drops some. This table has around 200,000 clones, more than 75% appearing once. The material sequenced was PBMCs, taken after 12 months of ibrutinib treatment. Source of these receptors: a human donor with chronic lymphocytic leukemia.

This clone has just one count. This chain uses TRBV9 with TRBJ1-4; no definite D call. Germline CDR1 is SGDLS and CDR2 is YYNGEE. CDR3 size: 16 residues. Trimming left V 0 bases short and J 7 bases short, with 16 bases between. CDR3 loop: CASSVGTYRRGEKLFF. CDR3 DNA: TGTGCCAGCAGCGTAGGAACATACCGACGGGGTGAAAAACTGTTTTTT.

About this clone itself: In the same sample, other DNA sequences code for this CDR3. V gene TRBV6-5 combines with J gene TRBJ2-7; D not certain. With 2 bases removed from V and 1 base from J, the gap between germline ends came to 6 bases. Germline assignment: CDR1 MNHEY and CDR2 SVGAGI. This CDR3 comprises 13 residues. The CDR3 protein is CASSYGQSYEQYF. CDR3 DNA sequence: TGTGCCAGCAGTTACGGCCAGTCCTACGAGCAGTACTTC.

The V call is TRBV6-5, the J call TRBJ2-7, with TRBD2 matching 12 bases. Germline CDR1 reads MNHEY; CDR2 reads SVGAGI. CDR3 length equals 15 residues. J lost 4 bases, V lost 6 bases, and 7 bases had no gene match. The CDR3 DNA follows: TGTGCCAGCAGGGATACTAGCGGGAGGATTTACGAGCAGTACTTC. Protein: CASRDTSGRIYEQYF.

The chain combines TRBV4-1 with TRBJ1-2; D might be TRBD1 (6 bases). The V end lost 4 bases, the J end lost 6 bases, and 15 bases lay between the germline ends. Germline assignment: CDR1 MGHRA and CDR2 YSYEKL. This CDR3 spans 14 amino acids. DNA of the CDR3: TGCGCCAGCAGCCCCGGGGGGGCGCGTAATGGCTACACCTTC. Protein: CASSPGGARNGYTF.

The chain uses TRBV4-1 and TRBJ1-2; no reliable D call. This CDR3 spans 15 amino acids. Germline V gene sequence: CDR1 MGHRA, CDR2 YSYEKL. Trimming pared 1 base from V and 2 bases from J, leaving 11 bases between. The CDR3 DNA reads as TGCGCCAGCAGCCAAGGGGGATCGGGGAACTATGGCTACACCTTC. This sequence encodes CASSQGGSGNYGYTF.

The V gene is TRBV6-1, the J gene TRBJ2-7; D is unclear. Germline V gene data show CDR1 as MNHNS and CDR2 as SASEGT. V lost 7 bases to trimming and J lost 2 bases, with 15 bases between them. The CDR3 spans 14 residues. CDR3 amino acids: CASTGAAPTYEQYF. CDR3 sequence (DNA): TGTGCCAGCACCGGCGCGGCGCCTACCTACGAGCAGTACTTC.

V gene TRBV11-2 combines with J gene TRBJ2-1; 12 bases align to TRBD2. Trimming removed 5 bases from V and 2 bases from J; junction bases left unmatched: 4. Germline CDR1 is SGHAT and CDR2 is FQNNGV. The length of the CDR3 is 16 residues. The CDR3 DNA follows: TGTGCCAGCAGCCTACTAGCGGGGGGCGCCTACAATGAGCAGTTCTTC. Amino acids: CASSLLAGGAYNEQFF.

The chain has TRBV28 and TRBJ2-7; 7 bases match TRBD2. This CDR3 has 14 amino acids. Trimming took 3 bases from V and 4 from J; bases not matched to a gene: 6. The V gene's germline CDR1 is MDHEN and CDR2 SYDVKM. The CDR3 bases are TGTGCCAGCAGTTTGGGGGACTATTCGTACGAGCAGTACTTC. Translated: CASSLGDYSYEQYF.

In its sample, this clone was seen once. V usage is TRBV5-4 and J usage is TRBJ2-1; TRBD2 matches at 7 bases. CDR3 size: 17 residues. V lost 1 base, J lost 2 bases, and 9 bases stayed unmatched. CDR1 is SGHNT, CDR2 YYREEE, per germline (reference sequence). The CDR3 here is CASSLNGLAATYNEQFF. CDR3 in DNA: TGTGCCAGCAGCTTGAACGGCCTAGCGGCCACCTACAATGAGCAGTTCTTC.

The CDR3 nucleotides are TGTGCCAGTAGCAACCTGGAGTCTGGGGCCAACGTCCTGACTTTC. Protein sequence: CASSNLESGANVLTF. The V and J genes are TRBV19 and TRBJ2-6, with D hard to call. The CDR3 runs to 15 residues. Germline CDR1 is LNHDA and CDR2 is SQIVND (reference sequence). Trimming took off 6 bases at V and 1 base at J, with 10 bases between the two ends.

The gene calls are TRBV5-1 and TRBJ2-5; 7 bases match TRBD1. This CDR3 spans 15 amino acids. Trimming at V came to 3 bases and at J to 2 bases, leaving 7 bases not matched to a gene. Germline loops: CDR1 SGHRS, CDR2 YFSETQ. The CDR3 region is CASSYPGTAQETQYF. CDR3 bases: TGCGCCAGCAGCTACCCCGGGACAGCTCAAGAGACCCAGTACTTC. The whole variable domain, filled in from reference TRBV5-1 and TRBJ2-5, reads KAGVTQTPRYLIKTRGQQVTLSCSPISGHRSVSWYQQTPGQGLQFLFEYFSETQRNKGNFPGRFSGRQFSNSRSEMNVSTLELGDSALYLCASSYPGTAQETQYFGPGTRLLVL.

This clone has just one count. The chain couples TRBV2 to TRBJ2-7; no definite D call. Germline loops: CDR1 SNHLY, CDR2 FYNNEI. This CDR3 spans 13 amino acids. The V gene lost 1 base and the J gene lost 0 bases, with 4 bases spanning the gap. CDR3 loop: CASSEDYSYEQYF. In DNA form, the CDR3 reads TGTGCCAGCAGTGAAGATTACTCCTACGAGCAGTACTTC.

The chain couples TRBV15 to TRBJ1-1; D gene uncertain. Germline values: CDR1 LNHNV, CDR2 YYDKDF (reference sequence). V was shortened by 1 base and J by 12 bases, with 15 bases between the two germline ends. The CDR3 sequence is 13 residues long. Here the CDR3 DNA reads TGTGCCACCAGCAGAGGAGTGGAGGGAGGAACTTTCTTT. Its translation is CATSRGVEGGTFF.

CDR3 amino acids: CASSKGGFTDTQYF. CDR3 nucleotides: TGTGCCAGCAGCAAGGGCGGGTTCACAGATACGCAGTATTTT. The chain employs TRBV13 and TRBJ2-3, with a possible D match to TRBD2 (5 bases). Per the germline V gene, CDR1 is PRHDT and CDR2 is FYEKMQ (reference sequence). The CDR3 contains 14 residues. Trimming stripped 5 bases from V and 2 bases from J, with 11 bases between.

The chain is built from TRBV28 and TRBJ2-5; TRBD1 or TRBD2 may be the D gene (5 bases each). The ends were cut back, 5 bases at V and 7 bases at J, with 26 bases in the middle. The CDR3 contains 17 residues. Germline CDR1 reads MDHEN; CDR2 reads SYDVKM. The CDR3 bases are TGTGCCAGCAGTCTCTGGGGCGGAGGAGGTGGGCGCGGGACCCAGTACTTC. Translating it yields CASSLWGGGGGRGTQYF.

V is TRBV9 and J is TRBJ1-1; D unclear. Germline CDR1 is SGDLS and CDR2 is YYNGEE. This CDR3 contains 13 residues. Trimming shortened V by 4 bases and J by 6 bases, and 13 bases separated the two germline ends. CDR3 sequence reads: CASSPLKTAEAFF. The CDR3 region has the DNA TGTGCCAGCAGCCCCCTTAAGACGGCTGAAGCTTTCTTT.

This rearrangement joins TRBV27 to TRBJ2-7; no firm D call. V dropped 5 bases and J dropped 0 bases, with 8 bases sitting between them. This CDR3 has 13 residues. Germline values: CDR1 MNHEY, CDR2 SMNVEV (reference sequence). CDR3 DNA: TGTGCCAGCAGTAAAAAGTACTCCTACGAGCAGTACTTC. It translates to CASSKKYSYEQYF.

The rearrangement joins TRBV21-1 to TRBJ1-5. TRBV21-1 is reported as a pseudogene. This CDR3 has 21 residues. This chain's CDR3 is CASSKSGDKDVMVVLNQPQHF. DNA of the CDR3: TGTGCCAGCAGCAAAAGTGGGGATAAGGACGTTATGGTTGTCCTCAATCAGCCCCAGCATTTT.

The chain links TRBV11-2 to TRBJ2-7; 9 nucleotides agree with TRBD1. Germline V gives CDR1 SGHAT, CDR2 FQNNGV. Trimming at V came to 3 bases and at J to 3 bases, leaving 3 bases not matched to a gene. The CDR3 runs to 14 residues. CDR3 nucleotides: TGTGCCAGCAGCTTGATGGACAGGGGCTACGAGCAGTACTTC. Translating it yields CASSLMDRGYEQYF. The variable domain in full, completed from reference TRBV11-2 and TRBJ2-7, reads EAGVAQSPRYKIIEKRQSVAFWCNPISGHATLYWYQQILGQGPKLLIQFQNNGVVDDSQLPKDRFSAERLKGVDSTLKIQPAKLEDSAVYLCASSLMDRGYEQYFGPGTRLTVT.